The sequence of this TCR beta chain was determined in a study of blood T cell repertoires in COVID-19. Study-wide context: Samples of COVID-19 (acute and convalescent) were obtained from the United States, Italy and Spain. Sample material is recorded as cDNA or gDNA derived from T cells, B-cell-depleted T cells, or PBMCs.

In Seattle, patients joined the study during active infection and were tracked longitudinally. In the original analysis: The assay estimated nucleated cells by amplifying reference gene primers. Repertoires were generated with immunoSEQ multiplex PCR, while TCRdb's copy carries only in-frame clones and drops some. V and J calls and clone size follow that table, whereas D and trimming were derived from the DNA. The sample has about 120,000 clones; 85% to 90% are singletons. Germline CDR1 SGHTS, CDR2 YDEGEE. The CDR3 length is 14 residues. J was trimmed by 6 bases and V by 7 bases; bases with no gene match: 10.

Sequencing was performed on peripheral blood. This chain connects TRBV5-8 to TRBJ1-1, with 9 positions matching TRBD1. The sequence was collected from a woman aged 55 to 70 with COVID-19, enrolled during active disease. The CDR3 spells CASRGQGLTAEAFF. In DNA form, the CDR3 reads TGTGCCAGCCGGGGACAGGGTTTAACGGCTGAAGCTTTCTTT.